This entry concerns a single T cell receptor (beta chain). What this receptor recognizes is not known. No qualities accompany the bases; no much larger clone lies one base away. Via the germline V gene, CDR1 is SGHRS and CDR2 YFSETQ. The cysteine opens and the phenylalanine closes a CDR3 of 16 amino acids. Of all the DNA, just the CDR3 is kept, 48 bases in frame from base 1. V lost 4 bases and J lost 6 bases; the stretch between them is 17 bases long. TCRbeta CDR3 regions were amplified from genomic DNA by means of the immunoSEQ Assay, a bias-controlled multiplex PCR. From the authors' description of their analysis: The number of nucleated cells in each sample was estimated from the amplification of reference gene primers within the assay. To quantify the absolute abundance of each unique TCRbeta CDR3 rearrangement, sequence reads were collapsed and filtered. For each sample, productive Simpson clonality was calculated as the square root of Simpson's diversity index over productive rearrangements. Here the immuneACCESS table is served through TCRdb, limited to in-frame sequences with V and J called. Missing clones are a known gap in these copies; in checked studies unresolved V genes cover under half, and the rest lacks a known reason. V and J calls plus clone size are reproduced from that table; the DNA served to infer D and trimming. The sample contains 150,000 to 200,000 clones, around nine tenths of them found a single time. Of the sample, approximately 0.56% is held by the ten largest clones.

The sample comes from a study of blood T cell repertoires in COVID-19 (TCRdb year 2020). For the study in its entirety: Collaborator samples came from the United States, Italy and Spain and covered acute and convalescent phases of COVID-19. A de-identified subject ID, COVID-19 status, age in years and sex were almost always included in the sample metadata. The material from the prospective study consisted of cDNA or gDNA derived from T cells, B-cell-depleted T cells, or PBMCs. HLA class I and class II types, where available, came from metadata supplied by the sample provider rather than from assay-based typing. The samples were drawn from two sources: the first 160 participants of the ongoing ImmuneRACE study, and 1,000 to 1,500 subjects contributed by 6 global collaborators. Subjects who had been exposed to COVID-19, were actively infected with it, or had recovered from it provided the deeply sampled blood TCRbeta repertoires that made up the dataset. The repertoires were released in a freely available public database intended as a resource for research on the immune response to SARS-CoV-2.

Collaborating institutions collected whole blood in K2EDTA tubes following their own protocols. For TCRbeta analysis, collaborators shipped samples in one of three forms: frozen whole blood, isolated PBMCs, or DNA extracted from either of those sample types. What the research found in general, with its limitations: Clinical and demographic metadata were provided uncurated, with the amount varying by source and participant.

The TCR originated in a man in his fifties with acute or convalescent COVID-19. The rearranged chain carries TRBV5-1 and TRBJ1-6, and the D gene may be TRBD1, 5 bases matching. What was sequenced was peripheral blood. The bases read TGCGCCAGCAGCCCCGTCGGGGGAGGGCTTAATTCACCCCTCCACTTT. Protein translation: CASSPVGGGLNSPLHF.